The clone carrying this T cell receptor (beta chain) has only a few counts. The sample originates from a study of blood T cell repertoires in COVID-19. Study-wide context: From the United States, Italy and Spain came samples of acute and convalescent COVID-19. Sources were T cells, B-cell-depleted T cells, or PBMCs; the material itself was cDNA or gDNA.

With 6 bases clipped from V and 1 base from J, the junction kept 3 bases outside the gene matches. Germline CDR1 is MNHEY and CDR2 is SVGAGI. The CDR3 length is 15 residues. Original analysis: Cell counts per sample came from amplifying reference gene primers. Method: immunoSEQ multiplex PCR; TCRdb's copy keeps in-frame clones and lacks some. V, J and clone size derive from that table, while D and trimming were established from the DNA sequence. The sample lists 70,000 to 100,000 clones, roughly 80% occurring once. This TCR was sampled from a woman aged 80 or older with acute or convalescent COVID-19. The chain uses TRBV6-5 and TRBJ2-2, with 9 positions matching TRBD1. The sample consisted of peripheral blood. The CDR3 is CASRRQGGNTGELFF. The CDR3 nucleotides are TGTGCCAGCAGACGACAGGGGGGGAACACCGGGGAGCTGTTTTTT.